This section outlines one T cell receptor (beta chain) sequence together with its context. The data belong to a study of blood T cell repertoires in COVID-19. Study at large: The United States, Italy and Spain supplied acute and convalescent COVID-19 samples. T cells, B-cell-depleted T cells, or PBMCs supplied cDNA or gDNA.

There are 16 residues in the CDR3. The V gene end was trimmed by 1 base and the J gene end by 5 bases; junction bases not matched to a gene: 8. Per germline, CDR1 SGHAT and CDR2 FQNNGV. Original processing methods: Estimated nucleated cell counts came from reference gene primer amplification. Clones were read by immunoSEQ multiplex PCR, and TCRdb kept only the in-frame ones, dropping some. That table is the source of V, J and clone size, and D and trimming were worked out from the DNA. The data hold about 250,000 clones, with roughly 89% observed a single time. The origin of this receptor is a woman in her thirties or forties who had recovered from COVID-19. The chain employs TRBV11-2 and TRBJ2-5; 9 bases are shared with TRBD2. Material for sequencing was peripheral blood. The CDR3 here is CASSLGASGALETQYF. Here the CDR3 DNA reads TGTGCCAGCAGCTTAGGGGCTAGCGGGGCCCTGGAGACCCAGTACTTC.